The clone carrying this TCR beta chain was found many times. Its specificity is unknown. This specimen comes from a study of T-cell reconstitution after alpha-beta-depleted transplantation in children. Study-wide results and caveats: Some patients' high day-60 TCRbeta diversity was attributed to recipient cells surviving conditioning. Alpha-beta T cells present about two months after transplant were reported to originate from several hundred expanded graft clones. Newly generated T cells supplied most T-cell counts and diversity one year post-transplant.

The CDR3 is 13 residues long. CDR1 is SGHRS and CDR2 is YFSETQ in the germline V gene. The V end was cut by 1 base, the J end by 1 base, with 5 bases between. The TCRbeta library incorporated unique molecular identifiers. TCRdb ran MiXCR on the PCR reads and lists one entry per CDR3 protein. The table records some 310,000 distinct CDR3 sequences, 23% of them present only once. The chain has TRBV5-1 and TRBJ1-1, with D hard to call. The starting material was PBMCs, mostly from graft donor cells, obtained 180 days after TCRalphabeta/CD19-depleted stem cell transplant. This sequence originates from a male patient aged 10 to 17 who had a stem cell transplant for acute lymphoblastic leukemia, so the T cells may come from the graft donor. CDR3 amino acids: CASSLWGNTEAFF. In nucleotides, the CDR3 is TGCGCCAGCAGCTTGTGGGGGAACACTGAAGCTTTCTTT.